The clone carrying this T cell receptor (beta chain) was seen just once. Its antigen remains unidentified. The sample belongs to a study of T cell responses to AZD1222 COVID-19 vaccine. Whole-study context: Pooling was applied to second doses at about 4 or about 12 weeks.

TCRdb's table, derived via immunoSEQ multiplex PCR, lists solely in-frame clones and lacks some. The data hold about 150,000 clones, with 92% observed a single time. The trim removed 5 bases at V and 3 bases at J, leaving 7 bases unmatched. This CDR3 comprises 14 residues. Germline CDR1 is SQVTM and CDR2 is ANQGSEA. Study-wide findings and caveats: Spike-specific TCRs gained breadth and depth after people received two AZD1222 doses. Donors, mostly white British, included more females; clonal diversity was possibly underestimated. Reportedly, nearly half the spike-specific TCRs target unmutated variant regions.

The gene calls are TRBV29-1 and TRBJ2-3; 8 nucleotides line up with TRBD1. The sample was peripheral blood, taken on day 0 of AZD1222 vaccination. This TCR came from an adult in good health. Here the CDR3 DNA reads TGCAGCGTTAGGACAGGGTCGGAGACAGATACGCAGTATTTT. This sequence encodes CSVRTGSETDTQYF.